A single sample gave rise to the 15 T cell receptor beta chains below, sequenced in a study of blood T cell repertoires in COVID-19. Some clones are missing from TCRdb's copy, which holds only in-frame ones; the method was immunoSEQ multiplex PCR. The sample lists about 240,000 clones; around 90% were seen once. Material for sequencing was peripheral blood. The receptors originated from a woman in her 70s with active or convalescent COVID-19.

As regards this clone: Other nucleotide sequences from this sample produce the same CDR3. The CDR3 reads CASSLAGTGYEQYF. The DNA of the CDR3 is TGCGCCAGCAGCTTGGCTGGGACAGGGTACGAGCAGTACTTC. This rearrangement joins TRBV5-1 to TRBJ2-7; 9 positions match TRBD1. CDR1 is SGHRS, CDR2 YFSETQ, per germline. Trimming took 0 bases from V and 4 from J; bases not matched to a gene: 2. The CDR3 runs 14 residues.

The chain combines TRBV3-1 (or the pseudogene TRBV3-2) with TRBJ1-6; D uncertain. This CDR3 has 13 residues. Germline V gene lookup returns CDR1 LGHDT and CDR2 YNNKEL (reference sequence). V lost 1 base and J lost 8, with 6 bases in between. Here the CDR3 reads CASSQVFDSPLHF. CDR3 bases: TGTGCCAGCAGCCAAGTATTTGATTCACCCCTCCACTTT.

The chain links TRBV6-2 or TRBV6-3 to TRBJ1-5; D not resolved. The CDR3 consists of 12 residues. V was pared by 3 bases and J by 6 bases, with 6 bases between. Germline lookup yields CDR1 MNHEY and CDR2 SVGEGT. CDR3: CASSYLLQPQHF. The CDR3 bases are TGTGCCAGCAGTTATTTACTTCAGCCCCAGCATTTT.

V and J are TRBV4-1 and TRBJ1-1; D not certain. Germline V lookup: CDR1 MGHRA, CDR2 YSYEKL. Trimming took off 1 base at V and 1 base at J, with 10 bases between the two ends. This CDR3 spans 15 amino acids. CDR3 sequence reads: CASSQVSDRNTEAFF. CDR3 DNA: TGCGCCAGCAGCCAAGTCAGCGACCGGAACACTGAAGCTTTCTTT.

The chain is built from TRBV19 and TRBJ1-6, with a possible D match to TRBD1 (5 bases). The CDR3 extends over 14 amino acids. V gave up 6 bases and J gave up 10 bases, with 16 bases separating them. The germline CDR1 and CDR2 sequences are LNHDA and SQIVND (reference sequence). The CDR3 region has the DNA TGTGCCAGTAGCAGAATCGGGCAGGGATCACCCCTCCACTTT. It encodes CASSRIGQGSPLHF.

This clone was recorded once. The rearrangement uses TRBV6-5 and TRBJ1-1, with a tentative D call TRBD1 (5 bases). This CDR3 has 14 residues. From germline, CDR1 is MNHEY and CDR2 SVGAGI. V was clipped by 8 bases and J by 5 bases, with 18 bases between them. The CDR3: CASCGGMLSTEAFF. Written as DNA, the CDR3 is TGTGCCAGCTGCGGGGGGATGTTGAGTACTGAAGCTTTCTTT.

The chain uses TRBV3-1 (or the pseudogene TRBV3-2) and TRBJ1-5, with 9 bases matching TRBD1. V dropped 5 bases and J dropped 7; count of bases not matched to a gene: 9. CDR1 and CDR2 (germline): LGHDT, YNNKEL (reference sequence). The CDR3 runs 15 residues. CDR3 nucleotides: TGTGCCAGCAGCGCCGGGACAGGGTTCCGACAGCCCCAGCATTTT. Translation: CASSAGTGFRQPQHF.

In this sample, this clone turned up a few times. The chain carries TRBV2 and TRBJ1-1, with 9 nucleotides matching TRBD1. J lost 5 bases, V lost 6 bases, and 7 bases had no gene match. Germline loops: CDR1 SNHLY, CDR2 FYNNEI. This CDR3 has 14 amino acids. CDR3 in amino acids: CASRIQGARTEAFF. DNA for the CDR3: TGTGCCAGCAGGATACAGGGGGCGCGGACTGAAGCTTTCTTT.

The V and J genes are TRBV18 and TRBJ1-5, with 8 bases lining up with TRBD1. From germline, CDR1 is KGHSH and CDR2 LQKENI. CDR3 length equals 21 residues. V was pared by 2 bases and J by 9 bases, with 27 bases of the junction left unmatched. The CDR3 DNA sequence: TGTGCCAGCTCACCAATGGGGCGTGGACAGGGAGTATTGGGGGCCGGGGGGCCCCAGCATTTT. Its translation is CASSPMGRGQGVLGAGGPQHF.

On this clone: The sample carries other DNA sequences with the same CDR3. The chain uses TRBV7-8 and TRBJ1-1, with D hard to call. Germline V lookup: CDR1 SGHVS, CDR2 FQNEAQ. The CDR3 runs 14 residues. V was trimmed by 1 base and J by 0 bases, leaving 6 bases between them. CDR3 sequence reads: CASSLGQMNTEAFF. The CDR3 DNA reads TGTGCCAGCAGCTTAGGGCAGATGAACACTGAAGCTTTCTTT.

This clone was detected only a few times. J is TRBJ2-1 and V is TRBV7-9, with unresolved D. The CDR3 length is 12 residues. Germline loops: CDR1 SEHNR, CDR2 FQNEAQ (reference sequence). The V end was cut by 8 bases, the J end by 6 bases, with 11 bases between. The CDR3 nucleotides read TGTGCCAGCTCTGGAGTGGGCAATGAGCAGTTCTTC. This codes for CASSGVGNEQFF.

CDR3: CASSFLSGVSGANVLTF. Written as DNA, the CDR3 is TGTGCCAGCAGCTTTCTCTCCGGTGTATCTGGGGCCAACGTCCTGACTTTC. This chain uses TRBV11-2 with TRBJ2-6; no firm D call. V gave up 3 bases and J gave up 1 base, with 13 bases separating them. The length of the CDR3 is 17 residues. CDR1 is SGHAT and CDR2 is FQNNGV in the germline V gene.

This clone was found a few times. The V gene is TRBV16, the J gene TRBJ1-2; 8 nucleotides line up with TRBD1. With 4 bases clipped from V and 8 bases from J, the junction kept 6 bases outside the gene matches. Per germline, CDR1 KGHSY and CDR2 FQNENV. The CDR3 covers 13 residues. The CDR3 loop reads CASSLDRGQGYTF. CDR3 in DNA: TGTGCCAGCAGCCTCGACAGGGGACAGGGCTACACCTTC. Together with reference TRBV16 and TRBJ1-2, the CDR3 gives the full variable domain: GEEVAQTPKHLVRGEGQKAKLYCAPIKGHSYVFWYQQVLKNEFKFLISFQNENVFDETGMPKERFSAKCLPNSPCSLEIQATKLEDSAVYFCASSLDRGQGYTFGSGTRLTVV.

The chain recombines TRBV27 with TRBJ2-7; maybe TRBD1 (5 bases). CDR1 is MNHEY and CDR2 is SMNVEV in the germline V gene (reference sequence). V was cut by 6 bases and J by 0 bases, with 12 bases left in between. CDR3 length: 14 residues. CDR3 DNA: TGTGCCAGCAGCCACCGACAGCTCTCCTACGAGCAGTACTTC. It codes for CASSHRQLSYEQYF.

In this sample, this clone turned up once. The V and J genes are TRBV19 and TRBJ1-1; 9 bases agree with TRBD1. The CDR3 has 14 amino acids. V shed 4 bases and J 3 bases; nucleotides not matched to a gene: 3. The germline CDR1 and CDR2 sequences are LNHDA and SQIVND (reference sequence). CDR3 protein: CASSSGTGYTEAFF. The CDR3 coding sequence is TGTGCCAGTAGTAGCGGGACAGGGTACACTGAAGCTTTCTTT.